The clone carrying this TCR beta chain has just a few counts. The data were obtained in a study of blood T cell repertoires in COVID-19. The overall study: Samples came from the United States, Italy and Spain, spanning acute and convalescent COVID-19. Sources were T cells, B-cell-depleted T cells, or PBMCs; the material itself was cDNA or gDNA.

Original data processing: Estimation of nucleated cell counts relied on the amplification of reference gene primers. The method was immunoSEQ multiplex PCR; TCRdb's version includes in-frame clones alone and lacks a portion of them. The V and J calls and the clone size are those of that table, but D and trimming were determined from the DNA. The sample lists roughly 59,000 clones, roughly 80% seen once, with more than 8% in the top ten. CDR1 and CDR2 from the germline V gene are LGHDT and YNNKEL (reference sequence). CDR3 length: 14 amino acids. Deletions cut 4 bases from V and 1 base from J, with 8 bases between.

The TCR comes from a human donor in a cohort sampled during active COVID-19. V usage is TRBV3-1 (or the pseudogene TRBV3-2) and J usage is TRBJ1-5, with D possibly being TRBD1 (5 bases). Sequencing was carried out using peripheral blood. CDR3 DNA sequence: TGTGCCAGCAGCCCTTGGGGCAGCAATCAGCCCCAGCATTTT. It yields the protein CASSPWGSNQPQHF.